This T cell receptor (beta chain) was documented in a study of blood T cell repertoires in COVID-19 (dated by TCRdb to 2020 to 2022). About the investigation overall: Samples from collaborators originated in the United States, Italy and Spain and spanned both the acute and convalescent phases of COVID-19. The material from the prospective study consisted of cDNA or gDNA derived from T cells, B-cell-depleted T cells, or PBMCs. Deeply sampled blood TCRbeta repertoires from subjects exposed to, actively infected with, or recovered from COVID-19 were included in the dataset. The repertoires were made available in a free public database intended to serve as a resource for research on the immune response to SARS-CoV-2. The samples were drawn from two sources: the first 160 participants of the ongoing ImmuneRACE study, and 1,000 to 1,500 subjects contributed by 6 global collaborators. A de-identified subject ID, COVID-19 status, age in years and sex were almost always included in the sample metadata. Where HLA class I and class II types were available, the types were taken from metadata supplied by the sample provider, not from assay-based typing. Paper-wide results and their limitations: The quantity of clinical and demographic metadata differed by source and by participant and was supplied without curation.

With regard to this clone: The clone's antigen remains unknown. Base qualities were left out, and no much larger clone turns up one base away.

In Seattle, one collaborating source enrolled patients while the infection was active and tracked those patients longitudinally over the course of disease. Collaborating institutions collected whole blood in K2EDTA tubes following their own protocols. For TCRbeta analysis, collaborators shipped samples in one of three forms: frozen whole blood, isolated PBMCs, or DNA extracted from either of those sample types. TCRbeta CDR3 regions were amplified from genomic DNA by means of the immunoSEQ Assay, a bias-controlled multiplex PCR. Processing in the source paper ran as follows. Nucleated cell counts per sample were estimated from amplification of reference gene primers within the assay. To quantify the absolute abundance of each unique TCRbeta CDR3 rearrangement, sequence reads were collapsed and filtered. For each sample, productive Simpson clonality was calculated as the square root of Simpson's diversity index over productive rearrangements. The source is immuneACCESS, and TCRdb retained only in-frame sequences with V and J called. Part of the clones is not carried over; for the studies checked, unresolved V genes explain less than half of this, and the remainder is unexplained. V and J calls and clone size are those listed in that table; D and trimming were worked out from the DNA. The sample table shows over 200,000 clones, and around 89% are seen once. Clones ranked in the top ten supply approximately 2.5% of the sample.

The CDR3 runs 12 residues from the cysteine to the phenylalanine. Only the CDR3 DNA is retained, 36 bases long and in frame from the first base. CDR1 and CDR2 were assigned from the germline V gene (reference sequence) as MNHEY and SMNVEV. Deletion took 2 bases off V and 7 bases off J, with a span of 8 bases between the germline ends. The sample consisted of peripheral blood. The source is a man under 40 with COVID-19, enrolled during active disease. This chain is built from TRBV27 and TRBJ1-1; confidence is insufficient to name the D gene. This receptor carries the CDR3 CASSLIRGEAFF. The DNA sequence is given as TGTGCCAGCAGTTTAATACGCGGTGAAGCTTTCTTT.